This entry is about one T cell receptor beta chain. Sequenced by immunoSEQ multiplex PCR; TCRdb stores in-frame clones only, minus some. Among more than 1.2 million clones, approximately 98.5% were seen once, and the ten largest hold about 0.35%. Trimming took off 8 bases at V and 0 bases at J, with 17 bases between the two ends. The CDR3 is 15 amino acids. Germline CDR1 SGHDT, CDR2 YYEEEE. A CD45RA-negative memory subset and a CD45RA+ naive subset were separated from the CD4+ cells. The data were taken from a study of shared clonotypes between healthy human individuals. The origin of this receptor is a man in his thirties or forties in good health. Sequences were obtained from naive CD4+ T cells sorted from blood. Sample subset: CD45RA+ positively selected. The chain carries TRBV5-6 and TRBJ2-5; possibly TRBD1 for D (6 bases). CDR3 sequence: CASNTGHTYQETQYF. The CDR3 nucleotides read TGTGCCAGTAACACGGGACACACGTACCAAGAGACCCAGTACTTC.